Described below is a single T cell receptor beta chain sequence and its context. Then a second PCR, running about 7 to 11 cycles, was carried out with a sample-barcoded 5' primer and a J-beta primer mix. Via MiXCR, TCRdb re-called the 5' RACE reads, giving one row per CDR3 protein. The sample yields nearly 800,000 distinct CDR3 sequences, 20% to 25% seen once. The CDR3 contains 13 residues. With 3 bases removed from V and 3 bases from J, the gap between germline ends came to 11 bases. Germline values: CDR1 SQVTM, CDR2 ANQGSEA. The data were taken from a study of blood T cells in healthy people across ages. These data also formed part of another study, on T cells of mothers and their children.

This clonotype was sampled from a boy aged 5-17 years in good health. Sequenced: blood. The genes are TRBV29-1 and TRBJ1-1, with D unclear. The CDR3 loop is CSVDRGSDTEAFF. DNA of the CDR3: TGCAGCGTTGATCGGGGATCGGACACTGAAGCTTTCTTT.